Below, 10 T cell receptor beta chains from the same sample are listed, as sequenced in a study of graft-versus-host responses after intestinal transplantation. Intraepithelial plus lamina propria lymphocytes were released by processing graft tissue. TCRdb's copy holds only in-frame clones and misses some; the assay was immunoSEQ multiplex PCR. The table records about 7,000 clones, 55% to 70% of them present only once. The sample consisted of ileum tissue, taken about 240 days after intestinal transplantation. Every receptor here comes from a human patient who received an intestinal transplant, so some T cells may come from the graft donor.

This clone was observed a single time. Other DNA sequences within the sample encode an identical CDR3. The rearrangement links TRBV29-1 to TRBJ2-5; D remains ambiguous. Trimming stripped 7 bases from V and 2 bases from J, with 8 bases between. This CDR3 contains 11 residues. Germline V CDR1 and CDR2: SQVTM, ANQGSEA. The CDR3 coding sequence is TGCAGCGGTTTAGAACAAGAGACCCAGTACTTC. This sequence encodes CSGLEQETQYF. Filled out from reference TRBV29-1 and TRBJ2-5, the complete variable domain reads SAVISQKPSRDICQRGTSLTIQCQVDSQVTMMFWYRQQPGQSLTLIATANQGSEATYESGFVIDKFPISRPNLTFSTLTVSNMSPEDSSIYLCSGLEQETQYFGPGTRLLVL.

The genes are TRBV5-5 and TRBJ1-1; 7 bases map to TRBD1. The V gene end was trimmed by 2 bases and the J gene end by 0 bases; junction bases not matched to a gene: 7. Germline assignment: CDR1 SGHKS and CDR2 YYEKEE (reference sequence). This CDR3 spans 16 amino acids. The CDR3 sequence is CASSFTFGTVNTEAFF. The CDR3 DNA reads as TGTGCCAGCAGCTTCACGTTCGGGACAGTGAACACTGAAGCTTTCTTT.

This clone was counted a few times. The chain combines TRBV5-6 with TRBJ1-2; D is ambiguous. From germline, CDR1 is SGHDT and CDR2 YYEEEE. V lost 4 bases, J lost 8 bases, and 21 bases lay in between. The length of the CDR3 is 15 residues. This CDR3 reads CASSLGKSPYVGYTF. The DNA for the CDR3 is TGTGCCAGCAGCCTGGGGAAGAGCCCCTATGTAGGCTACACCTTC.

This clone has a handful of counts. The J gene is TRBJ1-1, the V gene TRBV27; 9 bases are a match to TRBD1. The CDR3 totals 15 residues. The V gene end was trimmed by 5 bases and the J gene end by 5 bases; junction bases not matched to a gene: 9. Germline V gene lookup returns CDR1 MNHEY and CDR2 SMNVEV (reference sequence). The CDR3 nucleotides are TGTGCCAGCAGTCTAAACAGGGGGCCAGGGACTGAAGCTTTCTTT. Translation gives CASSLNRGPGTEAFF.

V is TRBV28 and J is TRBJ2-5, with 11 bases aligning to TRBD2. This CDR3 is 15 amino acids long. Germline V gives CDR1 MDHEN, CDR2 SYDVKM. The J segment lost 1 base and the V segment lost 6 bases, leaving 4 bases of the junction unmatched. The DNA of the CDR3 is TGTGCCAGCAGCAGACTAGCGGGGTCCCAAGAGACCCAGTACTTC. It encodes CASSRLAGSQETQYF.

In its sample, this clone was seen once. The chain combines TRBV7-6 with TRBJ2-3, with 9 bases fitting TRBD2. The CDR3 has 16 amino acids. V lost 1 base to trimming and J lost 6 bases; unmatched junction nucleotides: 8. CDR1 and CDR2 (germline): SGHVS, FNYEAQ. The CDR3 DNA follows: TGTGCCAGCAGCTTAGGGTCGGGACTAGCATCCGATACGCAGTATTTT. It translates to CASSLGSGLASDTQYF.

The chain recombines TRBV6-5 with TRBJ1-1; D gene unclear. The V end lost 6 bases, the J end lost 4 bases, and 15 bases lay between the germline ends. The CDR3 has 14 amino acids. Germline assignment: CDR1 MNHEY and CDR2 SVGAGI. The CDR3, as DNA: TGTGCCAGCAGAGTGACTGAACCGAGCACTGAAGCTTTCTTT. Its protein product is CASRVTEPSTEAFF.

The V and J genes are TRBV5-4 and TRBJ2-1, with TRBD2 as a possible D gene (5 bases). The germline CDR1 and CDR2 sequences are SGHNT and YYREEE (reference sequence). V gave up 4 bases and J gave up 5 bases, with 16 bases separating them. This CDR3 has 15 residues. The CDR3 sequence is CASSAGLGWNNEQFF. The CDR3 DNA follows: TGTGCCAGCAGCGCCGGACTCGGGTGGAACAATGAGCAGTTCTTC.

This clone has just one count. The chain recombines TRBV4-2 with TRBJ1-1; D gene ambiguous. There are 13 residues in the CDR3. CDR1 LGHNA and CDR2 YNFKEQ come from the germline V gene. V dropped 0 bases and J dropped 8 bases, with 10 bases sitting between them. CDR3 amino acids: CASSQDHAREAFF. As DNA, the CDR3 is TGTGCCAGCAGCCAAGATCACGCCCGCGAAGCTTTCTTT.

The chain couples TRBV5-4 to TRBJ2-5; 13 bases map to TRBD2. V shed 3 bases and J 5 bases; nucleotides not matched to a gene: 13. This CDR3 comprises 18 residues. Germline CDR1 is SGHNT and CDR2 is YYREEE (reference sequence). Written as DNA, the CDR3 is TGTGCCAGCAGCTCCCCCGGAACTAGCGGGGGGGCTCGGGAGACCCAGTACTTC. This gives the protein CASSSPGTSGGARETQYF.